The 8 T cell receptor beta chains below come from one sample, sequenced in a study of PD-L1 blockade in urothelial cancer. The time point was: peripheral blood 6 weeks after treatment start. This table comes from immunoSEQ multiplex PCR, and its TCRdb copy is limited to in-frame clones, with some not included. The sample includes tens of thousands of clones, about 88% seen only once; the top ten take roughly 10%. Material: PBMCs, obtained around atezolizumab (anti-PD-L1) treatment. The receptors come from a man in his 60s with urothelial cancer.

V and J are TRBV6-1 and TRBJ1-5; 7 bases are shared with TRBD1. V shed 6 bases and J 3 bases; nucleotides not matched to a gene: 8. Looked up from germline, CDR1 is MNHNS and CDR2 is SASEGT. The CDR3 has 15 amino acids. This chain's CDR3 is CASSPSGGNNQPQHF. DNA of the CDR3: TGTGCCAGCAGCCCCTCAGGGGGTAACAATCAGCCCCAGCATTTT.

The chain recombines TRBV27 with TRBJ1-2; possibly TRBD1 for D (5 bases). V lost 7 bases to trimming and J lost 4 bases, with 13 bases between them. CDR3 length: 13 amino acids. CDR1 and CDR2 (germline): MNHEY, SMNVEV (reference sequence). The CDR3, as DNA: TGTGCCAGCAAAACCTCAGGGTTCTATGGCTACACCTTC. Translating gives CASKTSGFYGYTF.

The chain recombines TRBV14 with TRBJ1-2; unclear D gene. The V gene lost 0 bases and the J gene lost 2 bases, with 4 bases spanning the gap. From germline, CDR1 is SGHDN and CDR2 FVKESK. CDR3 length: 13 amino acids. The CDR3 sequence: CASSQDRNYGYTF. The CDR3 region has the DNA TGTGCCAGCAGCCAAGACAGAAACTATGGCTACACCTTC. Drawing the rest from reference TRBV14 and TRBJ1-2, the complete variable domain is EAGVTQFPSHSVIEKGQTVTLRCDPISGHDNLYWYRRVMGKEIKFLLHFVKESKQDESGMPNNRFLAERTGGTYSTLKVQPAELEDSGVYFCASSQDRNYGYTFGSGTRLTVV.

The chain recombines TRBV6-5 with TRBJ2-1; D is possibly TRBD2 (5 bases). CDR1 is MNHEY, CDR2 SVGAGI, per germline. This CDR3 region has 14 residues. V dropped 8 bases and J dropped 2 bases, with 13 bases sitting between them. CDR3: CASFTGLPYNEQFF. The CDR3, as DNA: TGTGCCAGCTTTACGGGGTTACCCTACAATGAGCAGTTCTTC.

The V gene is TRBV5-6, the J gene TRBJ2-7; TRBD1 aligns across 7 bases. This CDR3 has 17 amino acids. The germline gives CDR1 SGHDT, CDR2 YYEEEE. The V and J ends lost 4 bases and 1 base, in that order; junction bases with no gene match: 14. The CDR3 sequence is CASSRRTTGTGSYEQYF. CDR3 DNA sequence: TGTGCCAGCAGCCGTAGGACGACAGGGACGGGGTCCTACGAGCAGTACTTC. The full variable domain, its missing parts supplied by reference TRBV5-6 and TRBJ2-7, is DAGVTQSPTHLIKTRGQQVTLRCSPKSGHDTVSWYQQALGQGPQFIFQYYEEEERQRGNFPDRFSGHQFPNYSSELNVNALLLGDSALYLCASSRRTTGTGSYEQYFGPGTRLTVT.

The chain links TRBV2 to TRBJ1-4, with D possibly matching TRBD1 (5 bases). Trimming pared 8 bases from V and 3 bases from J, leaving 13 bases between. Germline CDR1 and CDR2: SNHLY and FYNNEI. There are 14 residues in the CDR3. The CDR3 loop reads CASVTGESNEKLFF. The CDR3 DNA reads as TGTGCCAGCGTGACGGGGGAGTCTAATGAAAAACTGTTTTTT.

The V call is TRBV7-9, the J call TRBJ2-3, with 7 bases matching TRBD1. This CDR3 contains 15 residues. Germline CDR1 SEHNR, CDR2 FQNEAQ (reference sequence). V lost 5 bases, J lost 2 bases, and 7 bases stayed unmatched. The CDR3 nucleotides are TGTGCCAGCAGCAGACAGGGTCTCGCCACAGATACGCAGTATTTT. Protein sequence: CASSRQGLATDTQYF.

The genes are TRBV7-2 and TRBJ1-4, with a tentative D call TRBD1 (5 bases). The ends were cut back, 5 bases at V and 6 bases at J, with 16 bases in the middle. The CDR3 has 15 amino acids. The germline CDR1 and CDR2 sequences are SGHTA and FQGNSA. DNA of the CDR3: TGTGCCAGCAGCCAAATCGGGGGGATCGATGAAAAACTGTTTTTT. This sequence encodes CASSQIGGIDEKLFF.